These 10 T cell receptor beta chains originate from one sample sequenced in a study of cytomegalovirus exposure and HLA in healthy donors. With 60 Vbeta and 13 Jbeta primers, the PCR was carried out. Sequencing used immunoSEQ multiplex PCR; TCRdb keeps in-frame clones, though not all of them. The data show approximately 110,000 clones, 74% seen once. The sequenced sample was PBMCs. Source of these receptors: a woman aged 45-65 years in good health and CMV-seropositive.

The genes are TRBV7-2 and TRBJ1-4, with unresolved D. Germline CDR1 and CDR2: SGHTA and FQGNSA. The CDR3 is 15 amino acids. Trimming removed 5 bases from V and 3 bases from J, with 13 bases in between. This CDR3 is CASSRRGAANEKLFF. The DNA for the CDR3 is TGTGCCAGCAGCCGACGGGGAGCAGCTAATGAAAAACTGTTTTTT.

The rearrangement links TRBV18 to TRBJ2-3, with D possibly matching TRBD2 (5 bases). V was pared by 6 bases and J by 8 bases, with 9 bases between. CDR3 length: 11 amino acids. CDR1 is KGHSH and CDR2 is LQKENI in the germline V gene. CDR3 loop: CASSQGGTQYF. Written as DNA, the CDR3 is TGTGCCAGCTCCCAAGGAGGTACGCAGTATTTT.

The chain has TRBV11-1 and TRBJ1-2; 9 bases align to TRBD1. The CDR3 runs to 14 residues. The V gene's germline CDR1 is SGHAT and CDR2 FQDESV (reference sequence). Trimming removed 5 bases from V and 9 bases from J; junction bases left unmatched: 10. DNA of the CDR3: TGTGCCAGCAGCCACATCCGGGACAGGGTTCGCTACACCTTC. This codes for CASSHIRDRVRYTF.

CDR3 loop: CASSKHAWRQGLSNQPQHF. CDR3 DNA sequence: TGTGCCAGCAGCAAACATGCCTGGCGACAGGGACTTAGCAATCAGCCCCAGCATTTT. The chain recombines TRBV21-1 with TRBJ1-5; TRBD1 reflects the table's D call only, with no check against the DNA. TRBV21-1 is termed a pseudogene. This CDR3 has 19 residues.

The chain has TRBV30 and TRBJ1-2, with D possibly TRBD1 on 5 matching bases. In germline, CDR1 is GTSNPN, CDR2 SVGIG (reference sequence). This CDR3 spans 12 amino acids. Deletions cut 0 bases from V and 8 bases from J, with 10 bases between. The CDR3 reads CAWSVRVDGYTF. In nucleotides, the CDR3 is TGTGCCTGGAGTGTCAGGGTTGACGGCTACACCTTC.

This clone was found a few times. The V gene is TRBV4-3, the J gene TRBJ2-2; TRBD2 matches at 7 bases. The trim removed 1 base at V and 4 bases at J, leaving 9 bases unmatched. From germline, CDR1 is LGHNA and CDR2 YSLEER. This CDR3 has 17 amino acids. The CDR3 reads CASSQGDGLVSTGELFF. The CDR3 nucleotides read TGCGCCAGCAGCCAAGGAGACGGACTAGTTTCCACCGGGGAGCTGTTTTTT.

The chain links TRBV10-3 to TRBJ1-5; possibly TRBD1 for D (6 bases). With 10 bases removed from V and 2 bases from J, the gap between germline ends came to 15 bases. CDR1 ENHRY and CDR2 SYGVKD come from the germline V gene. CDR3 size: 14 residues. The CDR3 loop reads CATNQPGGNQPQHF. The CDR3 coding sequence is TGTGCCACGAATCAACCAGGGGGCAATCAGCCCCAGCATTTT.

The rearrangement joins TRBV10-2 to TRBJ2-1; 10 bases align to TRBD1. The CDR3 is 15 residues long. Germline V CDR1 and CDR2: WSHSY, SAAADI. V shed 2 bases and J 4 bases; nucleotides not matched to a gene: 2. The CDR3 region is CASSELGQGYNEQFF. The CDR3 bases are TGCGCCAGCAGTGAGCTGGGACAGGGGTACAATGAGCAGTTCTTC.

The V and J genes are TRBV5-1 and TRBJ2-5, with TRBD1 matching over 9 bases. CDR1 is SGHRS and CDR2 is YFSETQ in the germline V gene. This CDR3 comprises 14 residues. With 4 bases clipped from V and 4 bases from J, the junction kept 5 bases outside the gene matches. The CDR3 reads CASSRDRAGETQYF. DNA for the CDR3: TGCGCCAGCAGCAGGGACAGGGCGGGAGAGACCCAGTACTTC.

The genes are TRBV4-3 and TRBJ2-1; TRBD1 might be the D (5 bases). Trimming took 8 bases from V and 5 from J, leaving 13 bases between them. The CDR3 covers 13 residues. CDR1 LGHNA and CDR2 YSLEER come from the germline V gene. Here the CDR3 reads CASQEAGNNEQFF. The CDR3 DNA sequence: TGCGCCAGCCAAGAGGCAGGGAACAATGAGCAGTTCTTC.